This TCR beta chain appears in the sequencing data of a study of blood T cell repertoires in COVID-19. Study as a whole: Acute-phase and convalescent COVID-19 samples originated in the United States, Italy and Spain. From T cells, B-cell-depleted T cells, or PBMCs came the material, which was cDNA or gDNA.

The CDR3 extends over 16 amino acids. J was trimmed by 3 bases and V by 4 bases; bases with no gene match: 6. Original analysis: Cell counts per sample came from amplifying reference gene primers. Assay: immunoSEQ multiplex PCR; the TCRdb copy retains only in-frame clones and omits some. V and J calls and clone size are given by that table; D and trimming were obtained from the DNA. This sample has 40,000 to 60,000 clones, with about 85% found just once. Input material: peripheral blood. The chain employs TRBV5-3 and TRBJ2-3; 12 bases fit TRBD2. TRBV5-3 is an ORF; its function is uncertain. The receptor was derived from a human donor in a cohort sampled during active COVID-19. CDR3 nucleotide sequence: TGTGCCAGAAGCCGAGGACTAGCGGGGAATACAGATACGCAGTATTTT. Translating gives CARSRGLAGNTDTQYF.